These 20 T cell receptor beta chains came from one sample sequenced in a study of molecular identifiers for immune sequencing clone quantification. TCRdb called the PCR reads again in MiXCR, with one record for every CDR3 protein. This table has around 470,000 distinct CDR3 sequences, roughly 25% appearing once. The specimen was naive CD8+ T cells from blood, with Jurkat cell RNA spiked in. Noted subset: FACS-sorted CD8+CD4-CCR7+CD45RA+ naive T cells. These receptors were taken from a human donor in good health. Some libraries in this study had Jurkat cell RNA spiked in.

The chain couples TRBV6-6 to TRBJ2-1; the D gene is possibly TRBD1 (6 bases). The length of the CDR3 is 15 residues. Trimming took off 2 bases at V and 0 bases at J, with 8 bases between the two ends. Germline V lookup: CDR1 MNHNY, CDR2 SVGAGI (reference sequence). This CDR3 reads CASSYRGSSYNEQFF. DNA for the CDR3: TGTGCCAGCAGTTACAGGGGGAGCTCCTACAATGAGCAGTTCTTC.

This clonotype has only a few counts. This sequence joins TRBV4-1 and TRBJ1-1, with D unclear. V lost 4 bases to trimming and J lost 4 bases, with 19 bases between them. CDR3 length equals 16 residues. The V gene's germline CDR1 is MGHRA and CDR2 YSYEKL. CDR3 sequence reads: CASSPTWAPSGTEAFF. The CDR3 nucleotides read TGCGCCAGCAGCCCAACCTGGGCCCCCAGTGGCACTGAAGCTTTCTTT.

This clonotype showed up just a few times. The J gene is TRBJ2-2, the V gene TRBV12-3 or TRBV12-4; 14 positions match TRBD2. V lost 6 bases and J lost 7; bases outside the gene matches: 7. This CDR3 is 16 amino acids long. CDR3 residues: CASSPGTSGSYGELFF. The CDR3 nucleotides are TGTGCCAGCAGCCCCGGGACTAGCGGGAGTTACGGGGAGCTGTTTTTT.

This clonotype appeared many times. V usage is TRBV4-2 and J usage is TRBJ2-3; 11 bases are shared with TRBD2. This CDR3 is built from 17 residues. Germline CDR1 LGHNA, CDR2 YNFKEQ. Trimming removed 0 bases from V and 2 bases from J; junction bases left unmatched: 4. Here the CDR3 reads CASSQDSTSGVTDTQYF. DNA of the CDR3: TGTGCCAGCAGCCAAGACTCGACTAGCGGGGTCACAGATACGCAGTATTTT.

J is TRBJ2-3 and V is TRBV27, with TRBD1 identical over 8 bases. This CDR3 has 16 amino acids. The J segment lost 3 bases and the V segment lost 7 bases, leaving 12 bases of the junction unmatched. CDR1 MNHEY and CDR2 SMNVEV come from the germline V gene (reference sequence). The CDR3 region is CASTTWDRLVTDTQYF. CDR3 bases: TGTGCCAGCACCACGTGGGACAGGCTGGTAACAGATACGCAGTATTTT.

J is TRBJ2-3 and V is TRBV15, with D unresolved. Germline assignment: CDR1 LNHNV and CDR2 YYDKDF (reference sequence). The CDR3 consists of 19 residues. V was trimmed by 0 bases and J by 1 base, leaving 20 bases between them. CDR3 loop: CATSRDKAPLIPGTDTQYF. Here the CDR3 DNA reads TGTGCCACCAGCAGAGATAAGGCCCCACTCATCCCGGGCACAGATACGCAGTATTTT.

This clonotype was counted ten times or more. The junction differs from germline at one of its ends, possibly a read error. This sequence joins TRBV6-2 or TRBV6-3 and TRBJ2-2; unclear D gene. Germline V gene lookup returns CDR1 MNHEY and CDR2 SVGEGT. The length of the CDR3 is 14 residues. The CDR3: CASSLAGYTGELFF. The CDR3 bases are TGCGCCAGCAGCTTGGCCGGGTACACCGGGGAGCTGTTTTTT.

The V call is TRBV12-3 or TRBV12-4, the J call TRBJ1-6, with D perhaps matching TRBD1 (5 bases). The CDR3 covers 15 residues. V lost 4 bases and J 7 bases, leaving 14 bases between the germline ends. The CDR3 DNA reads TGTGCCAGCAGTTGGGGGGACGGGGGGAATTCACCCCTCCACTTT. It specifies CASSWGDGGNSPLHF.

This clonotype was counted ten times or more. The CDR3 loop is CSVDDSLNTEAFF. The CDR3, as DNA: TGCAGCGTTGACGACAGCTTGAACACTGAAGCTTTCTTT. The chain uses TRBV29-1 and TRBJ1-1, with D possibly being TRBD1 (5 bases). V dropped 3 bases and J dropped 0 bases, with 8 bases sitting between them. The CDR3 runs to 13 residues. From germline, CDR1 is SQVTM and CDR2 ANQGSEA.

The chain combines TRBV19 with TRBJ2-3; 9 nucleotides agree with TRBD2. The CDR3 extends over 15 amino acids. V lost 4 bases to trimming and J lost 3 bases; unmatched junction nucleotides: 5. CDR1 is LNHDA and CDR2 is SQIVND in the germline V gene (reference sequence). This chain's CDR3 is CASSNIAGVTDTQYF. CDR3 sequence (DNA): TGTGCCAGTAGTAATATAGCGGGAGTGACAGATACGCAGTATTTT.

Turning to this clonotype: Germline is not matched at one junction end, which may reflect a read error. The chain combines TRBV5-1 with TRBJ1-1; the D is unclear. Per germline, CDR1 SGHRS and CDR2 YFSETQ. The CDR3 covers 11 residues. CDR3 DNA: TGCGCCAGCTGCTTGAACACTGAAGCTTTCTTT. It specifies CASCLNTEAFF.

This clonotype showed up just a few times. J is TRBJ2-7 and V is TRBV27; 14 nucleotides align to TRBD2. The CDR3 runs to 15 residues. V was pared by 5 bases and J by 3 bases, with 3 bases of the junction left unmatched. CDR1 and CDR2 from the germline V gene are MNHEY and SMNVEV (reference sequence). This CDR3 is CASSVGLAGVYEQYF. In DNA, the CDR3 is TGTGCCAGCAGTGTGGGACTAGCGGGAGTCTACGAGCAGTACTTC.

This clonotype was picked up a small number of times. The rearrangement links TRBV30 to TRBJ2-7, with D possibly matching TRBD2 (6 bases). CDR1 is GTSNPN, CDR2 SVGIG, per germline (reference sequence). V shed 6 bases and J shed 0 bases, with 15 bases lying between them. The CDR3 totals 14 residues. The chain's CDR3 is CACRGMGLSYEQYF. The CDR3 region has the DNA TGTGCCTGTCGGGGGATGGGGCTCTCCTACGAGCAGTACTTC.

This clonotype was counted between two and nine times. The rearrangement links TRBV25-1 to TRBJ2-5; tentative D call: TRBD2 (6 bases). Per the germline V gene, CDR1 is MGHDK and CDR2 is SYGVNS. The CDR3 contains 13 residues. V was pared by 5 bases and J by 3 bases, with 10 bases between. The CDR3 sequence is CASSPQREETQYF. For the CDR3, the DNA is TGTGCCAGCAGTCCTCAGCGGGAAGAGACCCAGTACTTC.

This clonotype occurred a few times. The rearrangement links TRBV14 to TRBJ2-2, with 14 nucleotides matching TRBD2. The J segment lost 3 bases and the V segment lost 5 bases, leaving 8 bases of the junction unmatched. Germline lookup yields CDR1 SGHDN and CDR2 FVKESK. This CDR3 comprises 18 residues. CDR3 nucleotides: TGTGCCAGCAGCTTCCGACTAGCGGGAGGGTACGACACCGGGGAGCTGTTTTTT. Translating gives CASSFRLAGGYDTGELFF.

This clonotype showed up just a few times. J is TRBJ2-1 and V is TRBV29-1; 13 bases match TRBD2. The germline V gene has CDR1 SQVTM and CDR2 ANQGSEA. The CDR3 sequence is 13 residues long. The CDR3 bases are TGCACCGTCCGGACTAGCGGGAGTAATGAGCAGTTCTTC. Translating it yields CTVRTSGSNEQFF.

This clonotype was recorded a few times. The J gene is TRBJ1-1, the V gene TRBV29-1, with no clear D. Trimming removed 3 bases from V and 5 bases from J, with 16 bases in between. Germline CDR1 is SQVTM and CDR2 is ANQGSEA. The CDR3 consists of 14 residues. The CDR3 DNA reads TGCAGCGTTGAGACCGGACTCTCTGGGACTGAAGCTTTCTTT. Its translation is CSVETGLSGTEAFF.

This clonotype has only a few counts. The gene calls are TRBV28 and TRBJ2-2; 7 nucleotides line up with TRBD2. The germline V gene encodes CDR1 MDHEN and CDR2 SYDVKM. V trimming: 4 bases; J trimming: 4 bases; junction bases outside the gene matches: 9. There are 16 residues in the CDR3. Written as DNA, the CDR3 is TGTGCCAGCAGTTCCCTCCTAGCGGCACTCACCGGGGAGCTGTTTTTT. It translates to CASSSLLAALTGELFF.

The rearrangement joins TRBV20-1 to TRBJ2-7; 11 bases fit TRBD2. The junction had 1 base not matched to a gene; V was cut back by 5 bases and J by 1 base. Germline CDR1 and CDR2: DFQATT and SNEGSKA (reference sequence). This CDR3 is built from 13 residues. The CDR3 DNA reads TGCAGTGCTGCTAGCGGGAGGTCCTACGAGCAGTACTTC. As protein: CSAASGRSYEQYF.

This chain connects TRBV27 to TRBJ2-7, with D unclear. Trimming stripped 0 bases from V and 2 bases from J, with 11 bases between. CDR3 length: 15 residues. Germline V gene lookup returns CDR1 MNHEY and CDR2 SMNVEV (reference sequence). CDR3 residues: CASSLSQKGPYEQYF. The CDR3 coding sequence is TGTGCCAGCAGTTTATCGCAGAAAGGGCCCTACGAGCAGTACTTC.